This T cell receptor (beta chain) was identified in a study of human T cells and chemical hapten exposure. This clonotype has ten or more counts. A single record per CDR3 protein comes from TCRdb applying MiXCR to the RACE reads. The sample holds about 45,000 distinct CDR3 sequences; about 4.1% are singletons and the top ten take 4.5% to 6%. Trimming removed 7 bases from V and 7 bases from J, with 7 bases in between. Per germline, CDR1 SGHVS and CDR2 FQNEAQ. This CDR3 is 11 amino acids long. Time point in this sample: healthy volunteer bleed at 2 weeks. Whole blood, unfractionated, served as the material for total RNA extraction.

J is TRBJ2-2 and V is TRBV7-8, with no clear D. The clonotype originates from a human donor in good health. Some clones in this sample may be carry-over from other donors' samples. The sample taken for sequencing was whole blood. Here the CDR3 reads CASTSFGELFF. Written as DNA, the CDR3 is TGTGCCAGCACCTCATTCGGGGAGCTGTTTTTT.